This TCR beta chain was identified during a study of cytomegalovirus exposure and HLA in healthy donors (dated by TCRdb to about 2017). Turning to the overall study: An earlier analysis of 587 of the donors reported approximately 270 Gb of sequence data and 100 million to 130 million unique TCR beta sequences from 150 million to 200 million T cells. All discovery cohort repertoires had been generated using a single sequencing platform. A separate validation cohort of approximately 130 different subjects was used in addition to the approximately 670-subject first cohort. High-throughput TCR immunosequencing, statistical association of individual TCRs with disease status, and machine learning were combined to predict cytomegalovirus infection status. An earlier analysis of 450 to 750 of the donors used high-throughput TCR beta sequencing to judge whether each TCR beta V gene segment behaved as functional or pseudogenic. The number of donors typed differed by locus, with about 629-630 for A, B, C, DRB1 and DQB1, 522 for DQA1, 600 to 610 for DPA1, and under 490 for DPB1. Among 300 to 500 genotyped donors of the cohort, an average of approximately 240,000 unique TCR beta nucleotide sequences was sequenced per donor, of which about 18% were non-productive. The aim of the study was to test whether cataloging public T cell receptors could identify signatures of past pathogen exposure. Rather than using new phenotypic data, the later analysis identified candidate immune exposures from TCR beta sequences and from how often those sequences occurred across donors. In a later analysis, previously published TCR beta repertoires from several hundred donors were re-analyzed and high-resolution HLA genotyping was added so that TCR occurrence patterns could be studied. Roughly 310 gigabases of sequencing data and tens of millions of unique TCR sequences were included in an early release covering over 600 HLA-typed donors. A later genetic analysis took genome-wide SNP genotypes for about three fifths of the 666 donors and used that subset as a discovery cohort. Both class I and class II loci were covered by HLA typing, at four-digit resolution. Alongside the repertoire data, information on donor age, sex, ethnicity and CMV serostatus was compiled. The study profiled the T cell repertoires of hundreds of subjects by immunosequencing and related them to cytomegalovirus serostatus. Several DR-DQ haplotypes were handled as single units for association and clustering because linkage in the cohort was strong. The genetic ancestry cluster associated with self-reported Caucasian donors included around four fifths of the 300 to 450 genotyped donors. The study at large found these results: In a later analysis, most CMV-associated TCR beta chains were found to appear HLA-restricted, with HLA associations seemingly driven largely by CMV exposure. In an earlier analysis of around 500 of the donors, most TCR beta V segments appeared in productive rearrangements about 87% or about 30% of the time, broadly matching IMGT annotations. The presence/absence analyses assumed that sequencing depth was roughly uniform across donors, and that assumption may not be true. A later genetic analysis reported fewer N-insertions in productive TCRs among donors in an Asian-associated ancestry cluster than the roughly 700-donor mean. Some IMGT-functional V segments, including TRBV6-2 and TRBV6-3, could not be told apart with the 87-base-pair reads, so those segments were excluded. The study listed 150 to 200 TCR beta chains as associated with cytomegalovirus. A cluster of highly shared sequence variants was judged likely to be a technical artifact of the sequencing pipeline. The authors suggested that the approach could potentially be generalized to other disease states and immunological phenotypes. Because some donors lacked HLA typing at each locus, the association tests relied only on the typed subset. A later analysis associated about 18,000 TCR beta sequences with specific HLA alleles at a false discovery rate of 0.05. The classifier was reported to diagnose cytomegalovirus status with high specificity and sensitivity in both the original cohort and the validation cohort. In a later analysis, HLA-associated TCR beta chains were found to be more clonally expanded and to have lower generation probabilities than equally common non-associated chains. Most TCR sequences were seen in very few donors, while some public TCRs were found in many individuals. Several of the top co-occurrence clusters appeared to be linked to parvovirus B19, influenza, CMV and Epstein-Barr virus, according to a later analysis. Three of the identified cytomegalovirus-associated TCR beta chains were confirmed in vitro to be specific for cytomegalovirus antigens. A further reported finding was that TCR beta sequences accurately predicted the HLA-A and HLA-B alleles for most subjects in the first cohort. Linkage disequilibrium might explain the correlated functional status among segregating V segments, but an unknown experimental factor could not be ruled out. This cohort had only TCR beta chains sequenced, and the lack of alpha or paired-chain data limited which features could be detected. An association between a missense DCLRE1C variant and V-gene and J-gene trimming of TCR beta chains was found in a later genetic analysis and replicated in an independent cohort. Seventeen rarely observed V segments, including chromosome 9 orphons, were excluded from the earlier analysis of several hundred of the donors because counts were too low. In a later analysis, TCR association rates were found to vary across HLA loci, with the most associated TCRs seen for DRB1 alleles and the fewest for HLA-C alleles. Strong co-occurrence of HLA alleles, especially DR and DQ, made assigning TCR associations to individual alleles difficult. CMV serostatus was the only immune exposure information available for the cohort.

With regard to this clone: Its specific antigen is unknown. Per-base qualities were not stored, and no clone one base away is much larger.

The method was the immunoSEQ multiplex PCR assay. For the multiplex PCR, a mixture combining 60 forward primers for TCR Vbeta segments and 13 reverse primers for TCR Jbeta segments was used. A multiplex PCR assay on genomic DNA amplified the CDR3 region of rearranged TCR beta genes. The amplified TCR beta libraries were sequenced on the Illumina HiSeq System as 87-base-pair reads. As for how the authors treated the data: In a later analysis, 77 million or so unique TCR beta chains were counted across the 500 to 700 repertoires, and roughly 10 million of these chains were shared by at least two donors. Raw reads were error-corrected and collapsed into unique sequences by a nearest-neighbor algorithm in which closely related sequences were merged to remove PCR and sequencing errors. Alignment of CDR3 sequences to IMGT reference sequences was used to assign V, D and J gene segments. For a sequence to be retained, at least a six-nucleotide match to both a V gene segment and a J gene segment was required. A rearrangement was called productive if the CDR3 had no stop codons and remained in frame with V and J, and every other rearrangement was called non-productive. Following IMGT convention, CDR3 was defined as the stretch from the second conserved V-encoded cysteine up to the conserved J-encoded phenylalanine. The earlier analysis of about 610 of the donors excluded any sequence lacking an unambiguous match to a single V gene segment. In an earlier analysis of several hundred of the donors, V segments were called functional above 56.7% productive rearrangements and were called segregating when the between-donor standard deviation exceeded 5%. A statistical classification framework was developed to diagnose cytomegalovirus status using the catalog of TCR beta chain sequences. V and J gene assignment, in a later analysis, came from comparing TCR nucleotide sequences with IMGT/GENE-DB human TR gene sequences. The TCRdist pipeline was used in a later analysis to assign CDR3 sequences and most-parsimonious VDJ recombination scenarios. A later analysis defined each TCR beta chain by its CDR3 amino acid sequence plus V-gene family, and excluded reads lacking a unique V-gene family. As a way to deal with suspected cross-contamination and a sequencing artifact, a later analysis dropped hundreds of nucleotide sequences that were highly shared and had low generation probability. For each public chain, a later analysis derived a clonal expansion index from normalized ranks of inferred template counts within each repertoire. A later analysis computed generation probabilities with a VDJ recombination model fitted to out-of-frame rearrangements, and checked the results against IGoR. A later analysis scored TCR-TCR, TCR-HLA and TCR-CMV co-occurrence with hypergeometric tests, applying a repertoire-size bias correction to TCR pairs. A later analysis estimated false discovery rates by permuting HLA or CMV assignments 20 times. In a later analysis, co-occurring TCRs were grouped using DBSCAN, and TCRdist sequence similarity was added for clustering within HLA-allele-positive subsets. Repertoires with fewer than 30,000 or more than 120,000 public chains, plus five repertoires with anomalous nucleotide sharing, were excluded from co-occurrence clustering. TCRdb provides this immuneACCESS table in a form limited to in-frame rearrangements. Some clones are lacking; in checked studies, under half of them reflect an unresolved V gene, and why the rest are absent is not known. D and trimming come from the DNA, and the V and J calls and clone size come from that table. The sample table lists tens of thousands of clones, roughly 82% of them with a count of one. In total, the top ten clones hold roughly 12% of the sample.

The CDR3 runs 16 amino acids, cysteine and phenylalanine included. The only DNA kept is the CDR3, 48 bases in frame from the first base. V and J lose 3 bases and 1 base, and a span of 15 bases separates them. CDR1 is given as MDHEN and CDR2 as SYDVKM, both from the germline V gene. The cohort was made up of 500 to 800 healthy bone marrow donors. Cohort members were all nominally healthy when sampled, although unrecorded immune exposures were likely present. The donor tested CMV seronegative, placing the donor among the 350 or so seronegative members of the cohort. Each donor provided a peripheral blood sample, and peripheral blood mononuclear cells were used for TCR beta sequencing. The Qiagen DNeasy Blood Extraction Kit was used to extract genomic DNA from the blood cell samples.

The source is a man aged 65 to 85 in good health and CMV-seronegative. Sequenced: PBMCs. The sequence joins TRBV28 to TRBJ1-1, and perhaps TRBD1 as D gene, on 6 matching bases. The CDR3 amino acid sequence is: CASSLALQGRNTEAFF. The base sequence is TGTGCCAGCAGTTTGGCCTTACAGGGAAGGAACACTGAAGCTTTCTTT. The variable domain in full, with residues beyond the CDR3 obtained from the reference TRBV28 and TRBJ1-1 genes, is DVKVTQSSRYLVKRTGEKVFLECVQDMDHENMFWYRQDPGLGLRLIYFSYDVKMKEKGDIPEGYSVSREKKERFSLILESASTNQTSMYLCASSLALQGRNTEAFFGQGTRLTVV.